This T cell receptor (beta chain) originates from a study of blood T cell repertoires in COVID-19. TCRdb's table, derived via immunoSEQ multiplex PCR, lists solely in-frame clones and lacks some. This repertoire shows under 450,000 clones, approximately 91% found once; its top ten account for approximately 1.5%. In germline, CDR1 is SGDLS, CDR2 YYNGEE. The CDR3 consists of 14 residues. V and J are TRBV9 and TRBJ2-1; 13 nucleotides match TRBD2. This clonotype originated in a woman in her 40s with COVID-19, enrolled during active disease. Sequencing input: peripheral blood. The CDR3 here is CLKRLAGGNNEQFF. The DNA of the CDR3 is TGTTTAAAACGACTAGCGGGAGGAAACAATGAGCAGTTCTTC.